These 3 T cell receptor beta chains came from one sample sequenced in a study of shared T cell receptors in the human thymus. Sequencing used immunoSEQ multiplex PCR; TCRdb keeps in-frame clones, though not all of them. The table lists 600,000 or so clones, 80% to 90% of them singletons. The same specimen was also included in a second study, on human thymus T cells.

The sequenced sample was thymocytes. These TCRs come from a boy in the first two years of life with a congenital heart defect.

The chain carries TRBV28 and TRBJ2-2; possibly TRBD2 for D (5 bases). The CDR3 is 16 amino acids. V lost 4 bases and J lost 7, with 19 bases in between. CDR1 and CDR2 (germline): MDHEN, SYDVKM. The CDR3 DNA follows: TGTGCCAGCAGTTCTGAACGGACTCCCGACAACGGGGAGCTGTTTTTT. It translates to CASSSERTPDNGELFF.

In nucleotides, the CDR3 is TGTGCCAGCAGCTTTGGACAGGGCTCAGAGCAGTACTTC. Translating it yields CASSFGQGSEQYF. V usage is TRBV9 and J usage is TRBJ2-7; the match to TRBD1 covers 8 bases. The CDR3 extends over 13 amino acids. Germline CDR1 reads SGDLS; CDR2 reads YYNGEE. With V trimmed by 4 bases and J by 7 bases, 7 bases remained unmatched.

The chain is built from TRBV4-3 and TRBJ1-5; D ambiguous. Germline CDR1 LGHNA, CDR2 YSLEER. The CDR3 spans 19 residues. V lost 1 base to trimming and J lost 0 bases, with 19 bases between them. CDR3 sequence reads: CASSQVRTGLGNSNQPQHF. CDR3 nucleotide sequence: TGCGCCAGCAGCCAAGTTCGAACGGGGTTGGGGAATAGCAATCAGCCCCAGCATTTT.